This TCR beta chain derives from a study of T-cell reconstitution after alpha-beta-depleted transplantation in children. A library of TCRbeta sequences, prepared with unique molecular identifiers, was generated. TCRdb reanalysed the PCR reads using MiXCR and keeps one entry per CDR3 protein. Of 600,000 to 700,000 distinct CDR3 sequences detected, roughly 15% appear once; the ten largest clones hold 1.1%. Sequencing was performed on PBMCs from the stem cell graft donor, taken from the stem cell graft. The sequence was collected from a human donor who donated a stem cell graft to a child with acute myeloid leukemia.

This CDR3 reads CASSPDRGRREQFF. The CDR3 DNA follows: TGCGCCAGCAGCCCTGACAGGGGGCGCCGAGAGCAGTTCTTC. The rearrangement links TRBV5-1 to TRBJ2-1; 10 positions match TRBD1. The CDR3 has 14 amino acids. Germline V gene data show CDR1 as SGHRS and CDR2 as YFSETQ. V shed 4 bases, J shed 10 bases, and the junction held 8 bases outside the gene matches.